This record concerns one TCR beta chain sequence. The record originates from a study of T cell responses to AZD1222 COVID-19 vaccine. This table comes from immunoSEQ multiplex PCR, and its TCRdb copy is limited to in-frame clones, with some not included. Among roughly 120,000 clones listed, around 83% were seen once. The CDR3 consists of 15 residues. Trimming removed 2 bases from V and 6 bases from J; junction bases left unmatched: 6. Germline V gives CDR1 MNHNS, CDR2 SASEGT. This TCR was recovered from an adult who received the AZD1222 COVID-19 vaccine. Sample: peripheral blood, taken 28 days after the second AZD1222 dose. The rearrangement joins TRBV6-1 to TRBJ2-1; 8 bases align to TRBD1. Here the CDR3 DNA reads TGTGCCAGCAGTGAACCGGGACAGGCCCTCAATGAGCAGTTCTTC. Translated: CASSEPGQALNEQFF.